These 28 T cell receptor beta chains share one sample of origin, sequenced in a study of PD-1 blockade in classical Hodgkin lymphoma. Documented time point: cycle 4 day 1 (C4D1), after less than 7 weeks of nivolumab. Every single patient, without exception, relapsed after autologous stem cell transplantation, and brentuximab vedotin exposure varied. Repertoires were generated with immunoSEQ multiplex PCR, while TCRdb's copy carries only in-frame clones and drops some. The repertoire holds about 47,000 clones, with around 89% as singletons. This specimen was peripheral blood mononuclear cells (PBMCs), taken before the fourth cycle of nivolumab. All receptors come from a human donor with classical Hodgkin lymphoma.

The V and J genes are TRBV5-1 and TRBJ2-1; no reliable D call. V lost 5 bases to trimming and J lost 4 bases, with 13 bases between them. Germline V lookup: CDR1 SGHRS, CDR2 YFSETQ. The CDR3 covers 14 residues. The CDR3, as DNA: TGCGCCAGCAGGTGGACCGTGTCTTACAATGAGCAGTTCTTC. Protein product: CASRWTVSYNEQFF.

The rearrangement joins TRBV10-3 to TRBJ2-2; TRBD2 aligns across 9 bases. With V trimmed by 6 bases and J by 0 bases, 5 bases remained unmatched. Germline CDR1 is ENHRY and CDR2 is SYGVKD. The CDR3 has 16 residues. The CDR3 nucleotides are TGTGCCATCAGACAGACTAGCGGCTCGAACACCGGGGAGCTGTTTTTT. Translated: CAIRQTSGSNTGELFF.

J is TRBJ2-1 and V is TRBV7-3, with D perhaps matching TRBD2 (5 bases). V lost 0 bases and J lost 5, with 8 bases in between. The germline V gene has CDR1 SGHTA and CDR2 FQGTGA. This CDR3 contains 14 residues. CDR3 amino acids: CASSLTRRDNEQFF. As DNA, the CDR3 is TGTGCCAGCAGCTTAACGCGGCGGGACAATGAGCAGTTCTTC.

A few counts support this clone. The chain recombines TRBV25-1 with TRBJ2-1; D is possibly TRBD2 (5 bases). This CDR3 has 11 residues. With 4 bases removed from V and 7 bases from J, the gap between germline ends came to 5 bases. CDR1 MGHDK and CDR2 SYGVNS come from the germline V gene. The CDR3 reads CASSGGNEQFF. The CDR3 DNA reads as TGTGCCAGCAGTGGAGGGAATGAGCAGTTCTTC.

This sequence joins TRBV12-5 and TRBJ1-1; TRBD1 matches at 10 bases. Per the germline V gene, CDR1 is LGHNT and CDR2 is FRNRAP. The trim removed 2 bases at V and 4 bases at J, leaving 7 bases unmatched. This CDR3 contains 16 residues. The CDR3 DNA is TGTGCTAGTGGTTTGACACCGGGACAGGGGCCCACTGAAGCTTTCTTT. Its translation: CASGLTPGQGPTEAFF. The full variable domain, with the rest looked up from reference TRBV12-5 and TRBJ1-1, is DARVTQTPRHKVTEMGQEVTMRCQPILGHNTVFWYRQTMMQGLELLAYFRNRAPLDDSGMPKDRFSAEMPDATLATLKIQPSEPRDSAVYFCASGLTPGQGPTEAFFGQGTRLTVV.

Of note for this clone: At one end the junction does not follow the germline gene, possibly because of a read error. CDR3 sequence: CANSEVSGANVLTF. CDR3 in DNA: TGTGCCAACAGTGAAGTCTCTGGGGCCAACGTCCTGACTTTC. V gene TRBV6-1 combines with J gene TRBJ2-6; the D is unclear. The germline gives CDR1 MNHNS, CDR2 SASEGT. CDR3 length: 14 amino acids.

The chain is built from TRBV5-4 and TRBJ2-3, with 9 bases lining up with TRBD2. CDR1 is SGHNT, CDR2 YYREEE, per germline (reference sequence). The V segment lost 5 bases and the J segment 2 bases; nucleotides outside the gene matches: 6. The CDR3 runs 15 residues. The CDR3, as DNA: TGTGCCAGCAGGCGGGAGGGGACACCCACAGATACGCAGTATTTT. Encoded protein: CASRREGTPTDTQYF.

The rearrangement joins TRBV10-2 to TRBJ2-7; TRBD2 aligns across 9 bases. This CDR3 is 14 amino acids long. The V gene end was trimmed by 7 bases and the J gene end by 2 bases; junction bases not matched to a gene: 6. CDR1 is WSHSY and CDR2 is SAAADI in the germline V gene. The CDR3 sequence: CASIRTSETYEQYF. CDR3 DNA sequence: TGCGCCAGCATTCGGACTAGCGAAACCTACGAGCAGTACTTC.

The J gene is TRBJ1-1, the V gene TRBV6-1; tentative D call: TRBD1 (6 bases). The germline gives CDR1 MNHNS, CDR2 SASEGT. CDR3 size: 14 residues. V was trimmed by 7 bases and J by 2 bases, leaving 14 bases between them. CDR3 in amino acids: CASTSRDTNTEAFF. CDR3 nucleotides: TGTGCCAGCACCTCCCGGGACACAAACACTGAAGCTTTCTTT.

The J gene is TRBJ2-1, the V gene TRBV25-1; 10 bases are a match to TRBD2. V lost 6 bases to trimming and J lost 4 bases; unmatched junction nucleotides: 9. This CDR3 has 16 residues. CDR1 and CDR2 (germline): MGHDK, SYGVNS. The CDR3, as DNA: TGTGCCAGCAGCCCGGCAGCGGGAGGGTCTTACAATGAGCAGTTCTTC. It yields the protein CASSPAAGGSYNEQFF.

The CDR3, as DNA: TGCGCCAGCAGCTCGGTCCCAGGGGGGAATGAAAAACTGTTTTTT. This codes for CASSSVPGGNEKLFF. V and J are TRBV5-1 and TRBJ1-4; 7 bases line up with TRBD1. Per germline, CDR1 SGHRS and CDR2 YFSETQ. Germline trimming cut 3 bases from V and 5 bases from J; bases unmatched to any gene: 7. CDR3 length: 15 amino acids.

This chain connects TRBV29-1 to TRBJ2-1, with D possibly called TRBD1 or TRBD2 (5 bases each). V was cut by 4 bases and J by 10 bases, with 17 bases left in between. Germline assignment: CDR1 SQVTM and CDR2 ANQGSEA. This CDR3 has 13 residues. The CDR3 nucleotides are TGCAGCGTTGCTTGGGGGAAGTTTGGGGAGCAGTTCTTC. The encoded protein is CSVAWGKFGEQFF.

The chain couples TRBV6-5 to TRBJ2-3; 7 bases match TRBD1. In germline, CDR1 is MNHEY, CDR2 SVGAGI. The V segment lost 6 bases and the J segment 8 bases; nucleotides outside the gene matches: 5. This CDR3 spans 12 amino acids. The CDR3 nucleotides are TGTGCCAGCAGCTTGGACAGGCGTACGCAGTATTTT. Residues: CASSLDRRTQYF.

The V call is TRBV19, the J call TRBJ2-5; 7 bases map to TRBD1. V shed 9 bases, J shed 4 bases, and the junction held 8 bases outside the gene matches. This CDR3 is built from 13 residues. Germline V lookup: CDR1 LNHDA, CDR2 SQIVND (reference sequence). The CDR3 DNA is TGTGCCAGCGCCTCACAGGGGCTAGAGACCCAGTACTTC. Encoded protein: CASASQGLETQYF.

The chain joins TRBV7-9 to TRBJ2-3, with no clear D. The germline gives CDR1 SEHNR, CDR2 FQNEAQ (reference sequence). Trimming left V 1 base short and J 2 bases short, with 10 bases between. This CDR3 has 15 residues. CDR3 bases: TGTGCCAGCAGCTTAGATTACGCCTTCACAGATACGCAGTATTTT. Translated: CASSLDYAFTDTQYF.

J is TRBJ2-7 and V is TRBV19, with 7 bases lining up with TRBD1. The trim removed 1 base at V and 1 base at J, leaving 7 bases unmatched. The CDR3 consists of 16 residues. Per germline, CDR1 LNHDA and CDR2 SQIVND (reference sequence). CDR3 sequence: CASSIVRDRPSYEQYF. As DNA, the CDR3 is TGTGCCAGTAGTATAGTCCGGGACAGACCTTCCTACGAGCAGTACTTC.

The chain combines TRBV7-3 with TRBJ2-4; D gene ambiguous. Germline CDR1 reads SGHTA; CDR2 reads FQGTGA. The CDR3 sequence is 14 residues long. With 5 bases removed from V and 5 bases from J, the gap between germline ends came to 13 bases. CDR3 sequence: CASSPRKPQNIQYF. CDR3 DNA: TGTGCCAGCAGCCCGAGGAAGCCCCAAAACATTCAGTACTTC.

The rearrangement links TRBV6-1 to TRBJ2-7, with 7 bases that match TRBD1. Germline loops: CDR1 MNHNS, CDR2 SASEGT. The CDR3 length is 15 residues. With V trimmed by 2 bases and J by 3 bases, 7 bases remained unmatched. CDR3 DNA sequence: TGTGCCAGCAGTGAACCCGTGGACAGGATCTACGAGCAGTACTTC. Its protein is CASSEPVDRIYEQYF.

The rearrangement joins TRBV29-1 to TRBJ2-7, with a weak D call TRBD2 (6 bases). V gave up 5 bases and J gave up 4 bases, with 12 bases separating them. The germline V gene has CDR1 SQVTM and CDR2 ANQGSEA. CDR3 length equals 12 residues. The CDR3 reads CSVSGVSYEQYF. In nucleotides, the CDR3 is TGCAGCGTTTCGGGAGTTTCTTACGAGCAGTACTTC.

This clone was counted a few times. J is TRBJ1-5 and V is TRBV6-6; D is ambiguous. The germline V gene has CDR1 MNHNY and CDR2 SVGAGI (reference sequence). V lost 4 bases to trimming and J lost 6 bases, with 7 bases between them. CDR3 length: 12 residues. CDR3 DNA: TGTGCCAGCAGTTCGAGTCTTCAGCCCCAGCATTTT. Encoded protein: CASSSSLQPQHF.

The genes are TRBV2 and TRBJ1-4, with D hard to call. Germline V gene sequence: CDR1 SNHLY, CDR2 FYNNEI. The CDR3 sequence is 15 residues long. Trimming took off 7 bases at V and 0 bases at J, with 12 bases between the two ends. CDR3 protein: CASTEETSTNEKLFF. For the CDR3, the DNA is TGTGCCAGCACCGAAGAGACCTCAACTAATGAAAAACTGTTTTTT.

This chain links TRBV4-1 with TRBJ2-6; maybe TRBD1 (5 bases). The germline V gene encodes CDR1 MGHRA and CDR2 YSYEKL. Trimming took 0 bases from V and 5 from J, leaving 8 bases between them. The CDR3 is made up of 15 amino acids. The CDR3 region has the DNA TGCGCCAGCAGCCAAGATGCAGGGTGGGCCAACGTCCTGACTTTC. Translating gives CASSQDAGWANVLTF.

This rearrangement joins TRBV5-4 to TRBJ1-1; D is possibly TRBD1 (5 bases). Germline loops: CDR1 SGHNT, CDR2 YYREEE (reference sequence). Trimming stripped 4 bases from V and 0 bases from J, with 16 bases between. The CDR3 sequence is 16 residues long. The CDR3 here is CASSPLSAGMNTEAFF. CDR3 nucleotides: TGTGCCAGCAGCCCTCTGTCTGCAGGGATGAACACTGAAGCTTTCTTT.

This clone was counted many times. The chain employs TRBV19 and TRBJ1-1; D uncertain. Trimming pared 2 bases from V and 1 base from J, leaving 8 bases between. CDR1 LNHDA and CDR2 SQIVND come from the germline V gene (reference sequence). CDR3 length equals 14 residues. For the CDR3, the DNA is TGTGCCAGTAGTATAATAAGCCAGAACACTGAAGCTTTCTTT. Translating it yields CASSIISQNTEAFF.

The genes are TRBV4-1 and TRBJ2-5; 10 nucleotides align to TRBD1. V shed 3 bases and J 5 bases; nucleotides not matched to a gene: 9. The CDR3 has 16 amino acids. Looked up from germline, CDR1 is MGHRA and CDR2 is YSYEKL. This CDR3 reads CASSQTGTGDGETQYF. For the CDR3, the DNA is TGCGCCAGCAGCCAGACCGGGACAGGGGACGGCGAGACCCAGTACTTC.

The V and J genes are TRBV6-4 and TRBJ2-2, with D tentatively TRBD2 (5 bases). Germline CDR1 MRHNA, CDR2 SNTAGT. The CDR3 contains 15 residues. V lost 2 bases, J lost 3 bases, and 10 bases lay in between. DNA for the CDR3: TGTGCCAGCAGTGACCTATCCGGGGACACCGGGGAGCTGTTTTTT. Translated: CASSDLSGDTGELFF.

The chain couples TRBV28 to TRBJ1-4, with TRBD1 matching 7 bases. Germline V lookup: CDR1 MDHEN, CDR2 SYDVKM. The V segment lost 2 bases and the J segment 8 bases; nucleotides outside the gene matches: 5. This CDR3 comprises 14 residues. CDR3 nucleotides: TGTGCCAGCAGTTTACCAACAGGGGTGGAAAAACTGTTTTTT. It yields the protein CASSLPTGVEKLFF.

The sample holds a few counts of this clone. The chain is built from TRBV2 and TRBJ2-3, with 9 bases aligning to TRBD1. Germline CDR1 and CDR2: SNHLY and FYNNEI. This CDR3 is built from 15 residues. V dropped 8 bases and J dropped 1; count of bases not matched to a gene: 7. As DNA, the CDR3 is TGTGCCAGCGGACGGGACAGGGTGGGCACAGATACGCAGTATTTT. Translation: CASGRDRVGTDTQYF.